This TCR beta chain was captured in a study of Graves' ophthalmopathy and Graves' hyperthyroidism. The study, taken as a whole, reports: Discrimination between ophthalmopathy and stable hyperthyroidism by a 13-signature model showed roughly 85% sensitivity and roughly 80% specificity.

The authors amplified TCR beta CDR3 regions from RNA transcripts. The authors performed first-round RT-PCR with HTBI primers and then a second-round multiplex PCR. TCRdb re-derived calls from the multiplex PCR reads in MiXCR, one entry per CDR3 protein. This table holds about 590,000 distinct CDR3 sequences, under 40% found once. This clonotype was detected many times. The antigen is not known. With V trimmed by 9 bases and J by 3 bases, 4 bases remained unmatched. This CDR3 has 13 amino acids. Germline V lookup: CDR1 SGHRS, CDR2 YFSETQ. The chain carries TRBV5-1 and TRBJ2-7; 12 positions match TRBD2. The sequenced material came from peripheral blood or thyroid tissue (not recorded which). This TCR was sampled from an adult man with Graves' hyperthyroidism. The chain's CDR3 is CATSTSGGYEQYF. The CDR3 bases are TGCGCCACCTCGACTAGCGGGGGCTACGAGCAGTACTTC.